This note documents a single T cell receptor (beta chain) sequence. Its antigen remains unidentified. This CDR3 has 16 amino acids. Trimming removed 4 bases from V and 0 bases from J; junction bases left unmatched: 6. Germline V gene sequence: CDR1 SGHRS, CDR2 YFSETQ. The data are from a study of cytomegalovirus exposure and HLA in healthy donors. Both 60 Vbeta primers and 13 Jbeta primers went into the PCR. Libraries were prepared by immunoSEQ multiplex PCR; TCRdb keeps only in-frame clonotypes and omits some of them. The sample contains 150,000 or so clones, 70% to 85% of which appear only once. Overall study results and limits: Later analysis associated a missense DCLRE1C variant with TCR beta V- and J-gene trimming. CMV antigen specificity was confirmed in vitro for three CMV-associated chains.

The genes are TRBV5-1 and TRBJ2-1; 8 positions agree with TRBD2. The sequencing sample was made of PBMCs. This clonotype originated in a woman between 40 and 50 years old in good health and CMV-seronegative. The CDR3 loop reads CASSSGLASSYNEQFF. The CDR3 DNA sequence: TGCGCCAGCAGCAGTGGACTAGCAAGCTCCTACAATGAGCAGTTCTTC.